Listed here are 8 T cell receptor beta chains from one sample, sequenced in a study of T cells in Graves' hyperthyroidism and ophthalmopathy. TCR beta CDR3 regions were amplified from RNA. The HTBI set primed first-round TCR CDR3 RT-PCR. TCRdb recomputed calls from the multiplex PCR reads with MiXCR, one row per CDR3 protein. The sample yields about 250,000 distinct CDR3 sequences, approximately 25% seen once. Sequencing used blood. These receptors were taken from a woman aged 40 to 50 with Graves' ophthalmopathy.

This clonotype showed up many times. The V gene is TRBV2, the J gene TRBJ1-5; TRBD1 matches at 7 bases. The CDR3 consists of 13 residues. The V segment lost 4 bases and the J segment 7 bases; nucleotides outside the gene matches: 4. Germline assignment: CDR1 SNHLY and CDR2 FYNNEI. CDR3 sequence (DNA): TGTGCCAGCAGTGGACAGGGAGGGCAGCCCCAGCATTTT. This gives the protein CASSGQGGQPQHF.

This clonotype was counted ten times or more. The chain couples TRBV7-9 to TRBJ2-7, with 8 bases fitting TRBD2. Germline V gives CDR1 SEHNR, CDR2 FQNEAQ (reference sequence). The CDR3 is made up of 15 amino acids. V gave up 5 bases and J gave up 4 bases; unmatched junction bases: 10. The CDR3 loop reads CASSPWSGRVYEQYF. The CDR3 bases are TGTGCCAGCAGCCCATGGAGCGGGAGAGTGTACGAGCAGTACTTC.

The chain couples TRBV12-3 or TRBV12-4 to TRBJ2-5, with a tentative D call TRBD2 (6 bases). The CDR3 sequence is 13 residues long. Trimming took off 6 bases at V and 7 bases at J, with 15 bases between the two ends. The CDR3 loop is CASRSGVQRTQYF. In DNA, the CDR3 is TGTGCCAGCAGGTCGGGGGTTCAAAGGACCCAGTACTTC.

This clonotype was seen repeatedly, ten times or more. This chain links TRBV9 with TRBJ2-7; D is perhaps TRBD2 (6 bases). This CDR3 region has 15 residues. The germline V and J ends were trimmed by 4 bases and 7 bases, with 21 bases remaining between them. The germline V gene encodes CDR1 SGDLS and CDR2 YYNGEE. The chain's CDR3 is CASSPSGGSVWEQYF. CDR3 in DNA: TGTGCCAGCAGCCCTAGTGGGGGGAGTGTGTGGGAGCAGTACTTC.

This clonotype was seen many times. The chain joins TRBV30 to TRBJ1-2; D is unclear. This CDR3 has 12 residues. V lost 8 bases, J lost 6 bases, and 16 bases lay in between. Germline CDR1 is GTSNPN and CDR2 is SVGIG (reference sequence). The CDR3 here is CAREGVYDGYTF. The CDR3 DNA follows: TGTGCCCGGGAGGGAGTTTATGATGGCTACACCTTC. Complete variable domain (other parts from reference TRBV30 and TRBJ1-2): SQTIHQWPATLVQPVGSPLSLECTVEGTSNPNLYWYRQAAGRGLQLLFYSVGIGQISSEVPQNLSASRPQDRQFILSSKKLLLSDSGFYLCAREGVYDGYTFGSGTRLTVV.

This clonotype was counted at least ten times. V and J are TRBV28 and TRBJ2-7, with TRBD2 matching 11 bases. The V segment lost 6 bases and the J segment 0 bases; nucleotides outside the gene matches: 10. Germline V CDR1 and CDR2: MDHEN, SYDVKM. The CDR3 sequence is 17 residues long. The CDR3 coding sequence is TGTGCCAGCAGGCCGACTAGCGGGGCCTTTTTCTCCTACGAGCAGTACTTC. Translated, it gives CASRPTSGAFFSYEQYF.

This clonotype was counted many times. The V and J genes are TRBV6-5 and TRBJ2-7; D may be TRBD1 or TRBD2 (5 bases each). V was pared by 0 bases and J by 5 bases, with 5 bases between. The V gene's germline CDR1 is MNHEY and CDR2 SVGAGI. The length of the CDR3 is 12 residues. DNA for the CDR3: TGTGCCAGCAGTTACTCGGGGGACGAGCAGTACTTC. Encoded protein: CASSYSGDEQYF.

The V gene is TRBV20-1, the J gene TRBJ2-7; D call uncertain. CDR1 is DFQATT, CDR2 SNEGSKA, per germline (reference sequence). V lost 3 bases, J lost 5 bases, and 8 bases lay in between. The CDR3 covers 11 residues. CDR3 residues: CSASIDHEQYF. The CDR3 DNA reads as TGCAGTGCTAGCATAGACCACGAGCAGTACTTC.